These 10 T cell receptor beta chains share one sample of origin, sequenced in a study of naive and memory T cell subsets. Ligated cDNA underwent four rounds of PCR with nested alpha and beta constant region primers and SP2. MiXCR, applied by TCRdb to the 5' RACE reads, yields one record per CDR3 protein. The sample consists of over 50,000 distinct CDR3 sequences, 6% to 8.5% of them appearing once. The library had UMIs added by 3' ligation of an oligonucleotide to TCR cDNA. All receptors derive from a female donor in good health.

The V gene is TRBV9, the J gene TRBJ2-5, with a possible D match to TRBD1 (5 bases). Trimming cost V 2 bases and J 4 bases, with 12 bases left between them. This CDR3 is built from 14 residues. CDR1 and CDR2 from the germline V gene are SGDLS and YYNGEE. The chain's CDR3 is CASSVQGTGETQYF. CDR3 DNA: TGTGCCAGCAGCGTTCAGGGAACAGGAGAGACCCAGTACTTC. The full variable domain, with the rest looked up from reference TRBV9 and TRBJ2-5, is DSGVTQTPKHLITATGQRVTLRCSPRSGDLSVYWYQQSLDQGLQFLIQYYNGEERAKGNILERFSAQQFPDLHSELNLSSLELGDSALYFCASSVQGTGETQYFGPGTRLLVL.

This clonotype was seen ten or more times. The gene calls are TRBV6-2 or TRBV6-3 and TRBJ1-2, with D perhaps matching TRBD1 (6 bases). This CDR3 region has 16 residues. V was clipped by 0 bases and J by 3 bases, with 14 bases between them. The germline CDR1 and CDR2 sequences are MNHEY and SVGEGT. The CDR3 spells CASSYSTGKVDYGYTF. In DNA form, the CDR3 reads TGTGCCAGCAGTTACTCAACAGGGAAGGTCGACTATGGCTACACCTTC.

The chain employs TRBV5-1 and TRBJ2-1; D possibly matches TRBD1 or TRBD2 (6 bases each). Germline loops: CDR1 SGHRS, CDR2 YFSETQ. The CDR3 runs to 15 residues. The ends were cut back, 0 bases at V and 7 bases at J, with 14 bases in the middle. CDR3 protein: CASSLVGGPGNEQFF. CDR3 in DNA: TGCGCCAGCAGCTTGGTTGGGGGGCCGGGTAATGAGCAGTTCTTC.

The chain recombines TRBV28 with TRBJ1-1; no definite D call. Between the trimmed V and J ends, which lost 3 bases and 7 bases, there was a span of 9 bases. Germline CDR1 and CDR2: MDHEN and SYDVKM. The CDR3 is 12 amino acids. The CDR3 reads CASSFTGIEAFF. CDR3 in DNA: TGTGCCAGCAGTTTTACCGGGATTGAAGCTTTCTTT.

A few counts support this clonotype. V gene TRBV27 combines with J gene TRBJ1-4; 11 bases map to TRBD1. The CDR3 is 14 amino acids. Trimming cost V 5 bases and J 8 bases; bases outside gene matches: 4. Germline-derived CDR1 and CDR2 are MNHEY and SMNVEV (reference sequence). Here the CDR3 DNA reads TGTGCCAGCAGTGGACAGGGGGCGGGAGAAAAACTGTTTTTT. Translation: CASSGQGAGEKLFF.

In its sample, this clonotype was seen a few times. J is TRBJ2-3 and V is TRBV7-2; D unresolved. Germline-derived CDR1 and CDR2 are SGHTA and FQGNSA. V was trimmed by 4 bases and J by 5 bases, leaving 16 bases between them. The CDR3 extends over 15 amino acids. The CDR3 is CASSSPRIRQDTQYF. In nucleotides, the CDR3 is TGTGCCAGCAGCTCACCCCGGATTCGACAAGATACGCAGTATTTT. The full variable domain, rest sourced from reference TRBV7-2 and TRBJ2-3, is GAGVSQSPSNKVTEKGKDVELRCDPISGHTALYWYRQSLGQGLEFLIYFQGNSAPDKSGLPSDRFSAERTGGSVSTLTIQRTQQEDSAVYLCASSSPRIRQDTQYFGPGTRLTVL.

This clonotype was counted ten times or more. The chain carries TRBV5-1 and TRBJ2-1; 9 bases match TRBD2. The CDR3 extends over 14 amino acids. With 5 bases clipped from V and 9 bases from J, the junction kept 9 bases outside the gene matches. Germline loops: CDR1 SGHRS, CDR2 YFSETQ. CDR3 sequence reads: CASSRLAERTEQFF. The CDR3 nucleotides are TGCGCCAGCAGTAGACTAGCGGAGAGGACTGAGCAGTTCTTC.

The rearrangement uses TRBV7-2 and TRBJ2-2; D may be TRBD2 (6 bases). Germline CDR1 reads SGHTA; CDR2 reads FQGNSA. This CDR3 comprises 16 residues. V shed 6 bases and J shed 0 bases, with 14 bases lying between them. In DNA, the CDR3 is TGTGCCAGCAGTTGGACTTCTAGCGCGAACACCGGGGAGCTGTTTTTT. It translates to CASSWTSSANTGELFF.

This clonotype was recorded at least ten times. The chain uses TRBV19 and TRBJ2-3, with 9 bases matching TRBD2. This CDR3 contains 18 residues. The junction had 13 bases not matched to a gene; V was cut back by 4 bases and J by 2 bases. CDR1 is LNHDA and CDR2 is SQIVND in the germline V gene (reference sequence). CDR3 nucleotide sequence: TGTGCCAGTAGTAGCTGGGGCATTAGCGGGGGCCACACAGATACGCAGTATTTT. Its translation is CASSSWGISGGHTDTQYF.

The CDR3 protein is CSVEDLRGGGYTF. As DNA, the CDR3 is TGCAGCGTTGAAGATCTTCGGGGCGGGGGCTACACCTTC. The chain recombines TRBV29-1 with TRBJ1-2; TRBD1 might be the D (5 bases). CDR1 and CDR2 from the germline V gene are SQVTM and ANQGSEA. CDR3 length: 13 residues. V gave up 0 bases and J gave up 8 bases, with 13 bases separating them.